This TCR beta chain was observed in a study of cytomegalovirus exposure and HLA in healthy donors. General observations from the study: Some highly shared sequence variants likely arose as a pipeline artifact.

Remarks on this clone: What it binds is not known.

PCR primers comprised 60 Vbeta and 13 Jbeta primers. Assay used: immunoSEQ multiplex PCR; TCRdb lists only in-frame clones, some missing. The table includes over 200,000 clones, approximately 87% detected once. Sequencing was performed on PBMCs. The receptor's source is a human donor in good health.

CDR3 sequence reads: CASSNPGTSGRDEQFF. CDR3 DNA: TGTGCCAGTAGCAACCCCGGGACTAGCGGGAGGGATGAGCAGTTCTTC. The chain employs TRBV19 and TRBJ2-1, with 16 nucleotides matching TRBD2. Germline lookup yields CDR1 LNHDA and CDR2 SQIVND (reference sequence). With 6 bases clipped from V and 8 bases from J, the junction kept 7 bases outside the gene matches. The length of the CDR3 is 16 residues.